One sample yielded the 27 T cell receptor beta chains listed below, sequenced in a study of blood T cell repertoires in COVID-19. The method was immunoSEQ multiplex PCR; TCRdb's version includes in-frame clones alone and lacks a portion of them. The data show about 400,000 clones, with roughly 88% seen just once and almost 1.5% held by the top ten. Sequencing input: peripheral blood. Receptors were obtained from a woman in her twenties or thirties with active or convalescent COVID-19.

The chain uses TRBV18 and TRBJ2-5; TRBD2 matches at 14 bases. The germline V gene has CDR1 KGHSH and CDR2 LQKENI. This CDR3 is built from 17 residues. With 3 bases clipped from V and 6 bases from J, the junction kept 9 bases outside the gene matches. The CDR3 DNA reads TGTGCCAGCTCACCCCAGGCTGGACTAGCGGGAGGCCAGACCCAGTACTTC. It specifies CASSPQAGLAGGQTQYF.

The V gene is TRBV19, the J gene TRBJ2-1; 12 bases are shared with TRBD2. The junction had 11 bases not matched to a gene; V was cut back by 5 bases and J by 9 bases. This CDR3 region has 16 residues. Germline-derived CDR1 and CDR2 are LNHDA and SQIVND (reference sequence). CDR3 amino acids: CASSYGASGGASEQFF. CDR3 coding DNA: TGTGCCAGTAGTTACGGTGCTAGCGGGGGGGCCAGTGAGCAGTTCTTC.

The chain couples TRBV2 to TRBJ1-1; a weak D match, TRBD1 (5 bases). The CDR3 totals 15 residues. Germline V CDR1 and CDR2: SNHLY, FYNNEI. Trimming stripped 6 bases from V and 0 bases from J, with 14 bases between. CDR3 coding DNA: TGTGCCAGCAGCGGCCCGACAGCTATGAACACTGAAGCTTTCTTT. Protein: CASSGPTAMNTEAFF.

The chain recombines TRBV6-2 or TRBV6-3 with TRBJ1-3, with D unresolved. Between the trimmed V and J ends, which lost 5 bases and 0 bases, there was a span of 17 bases. Germline V gives CDR1 MNHEY, CDR2 SVGEGT. The length of the CDR3 is 17 residues. Here the CDR3 reads CASSRGPLGTSGNTIYF. DNA of the CDR3: TGTGCCAGCAGTCGCGGTCCCCTAGGAACCTCTGGAAACACCATATATTTT.

This clone turned up a few times. The rearrangement uses TRBV4-1 and TRBJ2-7; 7 bases line up with TRBD2. CDR3 size: 15 residues. Trimming took 0 bases from V and 2 from J; bases not matched to a gene: 4. CDR1 is MGHRA, CDR2 YSYEKL, per germline. The CDR3 bases are TGCGCCAGCAGCCAAGATACTAGCGTAACCTACGAGCAGTACTTC. Translated, it gives CASSQDTSVTYEQYF.

This clone was recorded only once. The chain joins TRBV5-1 to TRBJ1-1, with D possibly being TRBD1 (6 bases). The CDR3 loop spans 16 amino acids. V lost 0 bases to trimming and J lost 3 bases, with 15 bases between them. The germline CDR1 and CDR2 sequences are SGHRS and YFSETQ. CDR3 loop: CASSLEGEIAYTEAFF. CDR3 sequence (DNA): TGCGCCAGCAGCTTGGAGGGGGAGATAGCGTACACTGAAGCTTTCTTT.

The gene calls are TRBV27 and TRBJ2-1; 15 bases map to TRBD2. Germline CDR1 MNHEY, CDR2 SMNVEV (reference sequence). This CDR3 spans 16 amino acids. The trim removed 6 bases at V and 10 bases at J, leaving 10 bases unmatched. CDR3 nucleotide sequence: TGTGCCAGCAGCCCTAATTCCGGGACTAGCGGGAGGGAGCAGTTCTTC. This encodes CASSPNSGTSGREQFF.

The V call is TRBV11-2, the J call TRBJ1-2; possibly TRBD1 for D (6 bases). There are 15 residues in the CDR3. Trimming left V 3 bases short and J 4 bases short, with 15 bases between. From germline, CDR1 is SGHAT and CDR2 FQNNGV. The CDR3, as DNA: TGTGCCAGCAGCTTGGTCCCAGGGGAGCTCTATGGCTACACCTTC. It specifies CASSLVPGELYGYTF.

The V and J genes are TRBV5-1 and TRBJ2-2; 10 nucleotides line up with TRBD2. V trimming: 0 bases; J trimming: 4 bases; junction bases outside the gene matches: 3. From germline, CDR1 is SGHRS and CDR2 YFSETQ. The CDR3 has 16 amino acids. DNA for the CDR3: TGCGCCAGCAGCTTGGGTAGCGGGAGGTCCACCGGGGAGCTGTTTTTT. Amino acids: CASSLGSGRSTGELFF.

The chain recombines TRBV5-1 with TRBJ1-2; 7 nucleotides align to TRBD1. Germline V CDR1 and CDR2: SGHRS, YFSETQ. Losses at the gene ends were 1 base for V and 8 bases for J; bases not matched to a gene: 5. CDR3 size: 13 residues. CDR3 residues: CASSLKGAEGYTF. CDR3 coding DNA: TGCGCCAGCAGCTTGAAGGGGGCAGAGGGCTACACCTTC.

The gene calls are TRBV5-1 and TRBJ2-7; 11 bases fit TRBD1. Germline-derived CDR1 and CDR2 are SGHRS and YFSETQ. This CDR3 region has 16 residues. V was clipped by 1 base and J by 5 bases; unmatched bases: 8. For the CDR3, the DNA is TGCGCCAGCAGCTTGCGGGGGACAGGGGGAACCCACGAGCAGTACTTC. Amino acids: CASSLRGTGGTHEQYF.

The gene calls are TRBV5-5 and TRBJ1-4; 10 bases are shared with TRBD1. The V gene end was trimmed by 0 bases and the J gene end by 8 bases; junction bases not matched to a gene: 4. The CDR3 loop spans 15 amino acids. Germline V gene lookup returns CDR1 SGHKS and CDR2 YYEKEE (reference sequence). The CDR3 nucleotides read TGTGCCAGCAGCTTGGTTGGGACAGGGGAAGAAAAACTGTTTTTT. It translates to CASSLVGTGEEKLFF.

CDR3 protein: CASSGGTHNYGYTF. The CDR3, as DNA: TGCGCCAGCAGTGGGGGGACACACAACTATGGCTACACCTTC. The chain is built from TRBV10-2 and TRBJ1-2, with D maybe TRBD1 (6 bases). The CDR3 extends over 14 amino acids. V dropped 4 bases and J dropped 2 bases, with 11 bases sitting between them. Germline CDR1 and CDR2: WSHSY and SAAADI.

This clone was seen once. The gene calls are TRBV7-8 and TRBJ2-3; TRBD2 matches at 9 bases. Germline-derived CDR1 and CDR2 are SGHVS and FQNEAQ. CDR3 size: 14 residues. Trimming cost V 3 bases and J 4 bases; bases outside gene matches: 2. The CDR3 DNA follows: TGTGCCAGCAGCTTTAGCGGGAGACCAGATACGCAGTATTTT. Translation: CASSFSGRPDTQYF.

V gene TRBV5-1 combines with J gene TRBJ2-2; TRBD2 aligns across 12 bases. V lost 2 bases and J lost 7; bases outside the gene matches: 9. The CDR3 consists of 17 residues. Germline CDR1 and CDR2: SGHRS and YFSETQ. The CDR3 region is CASSFRLAGAEDGELFF. CDR3 in DNA: TGCGCCAGCAGCTTTAGACTAGCGGGGGCGGAGGACGGGGAGCTGTTTTTT. Full variable domain (remainder filled in from reference TRBV5-1 and TRBJ2-2): KAGVTQTPRYLIKTRGQQVTLSCSPISGHRSVSWYQQTPGQGLQFLFEYFSETQRNKGNFPGRFSGRQFSNSRSEMNVSTLELGDSALYLCASSFRLAGAEDGELFFGEGSRLTVL.

A single count supports this clone. The chain recombines TRBV7-2 with TRBJ2-7; maybe TRBD1 (5 bases). CDR3 length: 15 amino acids. CDR1 is SGHTA and CDR2 is FQGNSA in the germline V gene. Trimming removed 5 bases from V and 3 bases from J, with 17 bases in between. As DNA, the CDR3 is TGTGCCAGCAGCACGTTCGTGGGGCCAAGCTACGAGCAGTACTTC. Translated: CASSTFVGPSYEQYF.

The chain carries TRBV30 and TRBJ1-1; maybe TRBD1 (6 bases). Per germline, CDR1 GTSNPN and CDR2 SVGIG (reference sequence). V lost 4 bases and J lost 6, with 15 bases in between. The CDR3 is 13 amino acids. The CDR3 bases are TGTGCCTGGAACCCACAGGGTTTTGCTGAAGCTTTCTTT. Protein: CAWNPQGFAEAFF.

This chain connects TRBV5-1 to TRBJ2-3, with 16 bases aligning to TRBD2. Germline V gene lookup returns CDR1 SGHRS and CDR2 YFSETQ. Losses at the gene ends were 3 bases for V and 3 bases for J; bases not matched to a gene: 10. CDR3 length: 19 amino acids. The CDR3 region has the DNA TGCGCCAGCAGCTGGGCCTCGGGACTAGCGGGAGGGACGACAGATACGCAGTATTTT. Amino acid sequence: CASSWASGLAGGTTDTQYF.

The chain recombines TRBV7-7 with TRBJ2-1; 10 positions agree with TRBD2. Per the germline V gene, CDR1 is SSHAT and CDR2 is FNYEAQ (reference sequence). The CDR3 loop spans 15 amino acids. The junction had 3 bases not matched to a gene; V was cut back by 5 bases and J by 2 bases. In DNA form, the CDR3 reads TGTGCCAGCAGCGTTACTAGCGGGGCCTACAATGAGCAGTTCTTC. Protein product: CASSVTSGAYNEQFF.

The genes are TRBV5-6 and TRBJ1-5; tentatively, D is TRBD1 (5 bases). V dropped 2 bases and J dropped 6 bases, with 15 bases sitting between them. Germline values: CDR1 SGHDT, CDR2 YYEEEE. There are 15 residues in the CDR3. The CDR3, as DNA: TGTGCCAGCAGCTTCGGGCAGGGCGTCGGTCAGCCCCAGCATTTT. Protein product: CASSFGQGVGQPQHF.

The genes are TRBV29-1 and TRBJ2-7, with TRBD2 identical over 10 bases. The CDR3 loop spans 12 amino acids. Germline V gene lookup returns CDR1 SQVTM and CDR2 ANQGSEA. V gave up 7 bases and J gave up 6 bases; unmatched junction bases: 6. CDR3 residues: CSASGRAREQYF. CDR3 sequence (DNA): TGCAGCGCAAGCGGGAGGGCGCGCGAGCAGTACTTC.

This chain links TRBV9 with TRBJ1-6; D gene uncertain. Trimming pared 0 bases from V and 4 bases from J, leaving 8 bases between. This CDR3 region has 15 residues. CDR1 and CDR2 from the germline V gene are SGDLS and YYNGEE. This CDR3 is CASSVGAGYNSPLHF. The CDR3, as DNA: TGTGCCAGCAGCGTAGGGGCAGGTTATAATTCACCCCTCCACTTT.

J is TRBJ2-7 and V is TRBV5-6; D is unclear. CDR3 length: 14 amino acids. Germline lookup yields CDR1 SGHDT and CDR2 YYEEEE. Trimming cost V 0 bases and J 7 bases, with 14 bases left between them. CDR3 nucleotides: TGTGCCAGCAGCTTGGACTACTCCCCCGTTGAGCAGTACTTC. Its translation is CASSLDYSPVEQYF.

The V gene is TRBV18, the J gene TRBJ1-4; unclear D gene. Germline V gives CDR1 KGHSH, CDR2 LQKENI. This CDR3 has 14 amino acids. The V and J ends lost 3 bases and 2 bases respectively, with 7 bases between them. The CDR3 loop is CASSPQATNEKLFF. DNA of the CDR3: TGTGCCAGCTCACCCCAGGCCACTAATGAAAAACTGTTTTTT.

This clone has a handful of counts. V gene TRBV19 combines with J gene TRBJ1-2, with 9 bases lining up with TRBD1. Germline lookup yields CDR1 LNHDA and CDR2 SQIVND (reference sequence). With 6 bases clipped from V and 4 bases from J, the junction kept 6 bases outside the gene matches. The CDR3 runs 14 residues. DNA of the CDR3: TGTGCCAGTAGCCTGGACAGGGGTGGCTATGGCTACACCTTC. Translation gives CASSLDRGGYGYTF.

The V and J genes are TRBV7-8 and TRBJ2-7; no clear D. Per germline, CDR1 SGHVS and CDR2 FQNEAQ. The V end was cut by 2 bases, the J end by 3 bases, with 8 bases between. The CDR3 spans 13 residues. The CDR3 DNA reads as TGTGCCAGCAGCTTACATCACAGCTACGAGCAGTACTTC. It encodes CASSLHHSYEQYF. Filled out from reference TRBV7-8 and TRBJ2-7, the complete variable domain reads GAGVSQSPRYKVAKRGQDVALRCDPISGHVSLFWYQQALGQGPEFLTYFQNEAQLDKSGLPSDRFFAERPEGSVSTLKIQRTQQEDSAVYLCASSLHHSYEQYFGPGTRLTVT.

The rearrangement links TRBV19 to TRBJ1-2, with D maybe TRBD1 (6 bases). The CDR3 totals 13 residues. V lost 5 bases to trimming and J lost 3 bases, with 10 bases between them. The germline CDR1 and CDR2 sequences are LNHDA and SQIVND (reference sequence). The CDR3 region is CASSRSGDYGYTF. The CDR3 DNA reads as TGTGCCAGTAGTCGGTCAGGGGACTATGGCTACACCTTC.